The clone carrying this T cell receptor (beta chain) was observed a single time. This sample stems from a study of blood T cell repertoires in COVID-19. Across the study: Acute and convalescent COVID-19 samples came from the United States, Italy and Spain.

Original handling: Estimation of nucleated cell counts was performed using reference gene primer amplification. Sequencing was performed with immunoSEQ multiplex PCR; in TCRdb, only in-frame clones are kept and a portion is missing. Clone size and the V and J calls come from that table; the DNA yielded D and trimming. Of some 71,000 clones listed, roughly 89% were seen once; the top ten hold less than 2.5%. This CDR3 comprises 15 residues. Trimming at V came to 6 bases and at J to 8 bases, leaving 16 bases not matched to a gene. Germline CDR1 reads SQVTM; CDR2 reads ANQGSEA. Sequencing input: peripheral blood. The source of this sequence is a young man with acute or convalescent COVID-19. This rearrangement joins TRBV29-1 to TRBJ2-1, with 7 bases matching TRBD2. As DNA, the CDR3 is TGCAGCGTCCGAGAGGGAGGGGTAACTGGTTATGAGCAGTTCTTC. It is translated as CSVREGGVTGYEQFF.